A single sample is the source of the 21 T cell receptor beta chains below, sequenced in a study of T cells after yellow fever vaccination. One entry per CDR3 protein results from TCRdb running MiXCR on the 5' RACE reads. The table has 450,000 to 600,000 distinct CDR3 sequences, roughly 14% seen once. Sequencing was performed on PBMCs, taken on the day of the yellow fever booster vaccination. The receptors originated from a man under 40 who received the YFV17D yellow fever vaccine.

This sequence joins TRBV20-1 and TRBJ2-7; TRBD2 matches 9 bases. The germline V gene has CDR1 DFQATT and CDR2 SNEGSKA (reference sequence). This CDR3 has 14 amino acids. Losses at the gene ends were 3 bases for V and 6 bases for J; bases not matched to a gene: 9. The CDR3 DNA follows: TGCAGTGCTAGCCCTAGCGGGAAAGGGAGCGAGCAGTACTTC. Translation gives CSASPSGKGSEQYF.

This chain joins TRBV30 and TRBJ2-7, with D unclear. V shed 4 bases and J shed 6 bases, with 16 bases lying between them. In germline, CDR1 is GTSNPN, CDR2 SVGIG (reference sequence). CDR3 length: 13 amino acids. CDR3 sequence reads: CAWTPVPQTEQYF. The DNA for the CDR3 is TGTGCCTGGACCCCTGTCCCTCAGACCGAGCAGTACTTC.

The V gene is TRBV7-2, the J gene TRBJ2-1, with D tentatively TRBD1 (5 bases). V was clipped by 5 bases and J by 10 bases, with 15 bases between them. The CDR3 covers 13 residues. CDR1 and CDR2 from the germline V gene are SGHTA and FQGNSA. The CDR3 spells CASSGNQGFEQFF. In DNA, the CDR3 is TGTGCCAGCAGCGGTAACCAGGGCTTCGAGCAGTTCTTC.

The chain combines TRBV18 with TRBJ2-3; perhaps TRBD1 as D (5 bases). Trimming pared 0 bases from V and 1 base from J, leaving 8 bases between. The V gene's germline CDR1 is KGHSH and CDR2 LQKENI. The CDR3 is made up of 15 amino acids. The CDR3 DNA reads TGTGCCAGCTCACCACCCAGGGTCGGCACAGATACGCAGTATTTT. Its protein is CASSPPRVGTDTQYF.

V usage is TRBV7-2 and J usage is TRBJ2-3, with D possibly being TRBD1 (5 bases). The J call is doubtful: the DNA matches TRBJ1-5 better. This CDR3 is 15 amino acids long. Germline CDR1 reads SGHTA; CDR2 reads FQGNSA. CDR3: CASSPSWGELSTQHF. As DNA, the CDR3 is TGTGCCAGCAGCCCTAGCTGGGGGGAGCTCAGTACGCAGCATTTT.

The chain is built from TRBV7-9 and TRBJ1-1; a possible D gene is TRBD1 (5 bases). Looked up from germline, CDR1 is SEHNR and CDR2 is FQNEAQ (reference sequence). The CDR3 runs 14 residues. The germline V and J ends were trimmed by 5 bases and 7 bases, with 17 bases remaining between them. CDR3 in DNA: TGTGCCAGCAGCGGTGATGGCGGACACTTTGAAGCTTTCTTT. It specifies CASSGDGGHFEAFF.

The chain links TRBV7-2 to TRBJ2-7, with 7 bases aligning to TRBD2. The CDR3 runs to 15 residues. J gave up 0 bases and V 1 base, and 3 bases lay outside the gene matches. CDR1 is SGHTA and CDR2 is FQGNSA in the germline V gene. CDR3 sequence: CASSLGGSPSYEQYF. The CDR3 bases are TGTGCCAGCAGCTTAGGCGGGAGTCCCTCCTACGAGCAGTACTTC.

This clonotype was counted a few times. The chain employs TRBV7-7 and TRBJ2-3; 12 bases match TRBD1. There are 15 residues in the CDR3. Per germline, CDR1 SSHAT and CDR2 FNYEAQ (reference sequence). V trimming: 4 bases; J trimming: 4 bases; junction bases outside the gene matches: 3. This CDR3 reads CASSSGTGGPDTQYF. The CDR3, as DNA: TGTGCCAGCAGCTCCGGGACAGGGGGCCCAGATACGCAGTATTTT.

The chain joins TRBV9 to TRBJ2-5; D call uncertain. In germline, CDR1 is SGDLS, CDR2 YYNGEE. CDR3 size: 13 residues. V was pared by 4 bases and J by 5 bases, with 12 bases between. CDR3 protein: CASSLDTGETQYF. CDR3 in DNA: TGTGCCAGCAGCCTCGACACTGGTGAGACCCAGTACTTC.

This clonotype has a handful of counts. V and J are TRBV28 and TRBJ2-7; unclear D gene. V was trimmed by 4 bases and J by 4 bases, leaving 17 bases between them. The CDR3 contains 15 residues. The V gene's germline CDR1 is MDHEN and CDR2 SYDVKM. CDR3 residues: CASSSFGGTAYEQYF. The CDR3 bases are TGTGCCAGCAGTTCCTTTGGCGGCACGGCTTACGAGCAGTACTTC.

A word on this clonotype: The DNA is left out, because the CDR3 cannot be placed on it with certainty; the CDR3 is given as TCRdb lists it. The CDR3 reads CASSPLLGPRPGSCFF. The chain links TRBV12-3 or TRBV12-4 to TRBJ2-2; TRBD1, as called in the table, went unchecked against the DNA. The CDR3 sequence runs 16 residues, both termini included.

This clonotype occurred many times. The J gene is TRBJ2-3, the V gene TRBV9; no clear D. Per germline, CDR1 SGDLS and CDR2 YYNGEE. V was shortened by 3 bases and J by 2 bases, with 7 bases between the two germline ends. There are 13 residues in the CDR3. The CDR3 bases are TGTGCCAGCAGCGCGGGCAACACAGATACGCAGTATTTT. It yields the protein CASSAGNTDTQYF.

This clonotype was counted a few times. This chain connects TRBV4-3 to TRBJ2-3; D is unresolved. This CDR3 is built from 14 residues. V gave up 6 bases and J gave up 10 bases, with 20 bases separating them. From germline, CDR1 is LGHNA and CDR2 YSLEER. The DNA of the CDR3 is TGCGCCAGCAGTCCTACGGACCCAGGTGCTTCGCAGTATTTT. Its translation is CASSPTDPGASQYF.

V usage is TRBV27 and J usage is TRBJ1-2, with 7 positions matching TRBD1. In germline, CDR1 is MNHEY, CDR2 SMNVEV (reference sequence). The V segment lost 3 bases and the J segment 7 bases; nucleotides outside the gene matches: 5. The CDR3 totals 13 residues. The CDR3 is CASSFQGGTGYTF. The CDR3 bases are TGTGCCAGCAGTTTTCAGGGGGGCACTGGCTACACCTTC.

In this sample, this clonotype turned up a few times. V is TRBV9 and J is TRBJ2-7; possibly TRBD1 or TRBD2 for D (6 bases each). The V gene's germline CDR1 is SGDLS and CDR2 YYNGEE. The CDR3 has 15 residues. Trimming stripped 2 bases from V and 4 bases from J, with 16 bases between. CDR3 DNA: TGTGCCAGCAGCGTTAAGGGGGGAGCGCCTTACGAGCAGTACTTC. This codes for CASSVKGGAPYEQYF.

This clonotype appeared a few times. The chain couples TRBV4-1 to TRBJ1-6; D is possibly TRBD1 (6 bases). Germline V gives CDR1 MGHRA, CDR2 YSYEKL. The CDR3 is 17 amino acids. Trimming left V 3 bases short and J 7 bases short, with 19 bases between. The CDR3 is CASSQGASRQRNSPLHF. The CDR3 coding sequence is TGCGCCAGCAGCCAGGGGGCTAGCCGCCAGCGGAATTCACCCCTCCACTTT.

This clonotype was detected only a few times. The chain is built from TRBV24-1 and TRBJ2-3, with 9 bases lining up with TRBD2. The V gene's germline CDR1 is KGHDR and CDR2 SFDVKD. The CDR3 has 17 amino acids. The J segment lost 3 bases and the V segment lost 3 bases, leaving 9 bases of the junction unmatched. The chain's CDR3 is CATSDAPTSGPTDTQYF. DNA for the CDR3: TGTGCCACCAGTGATGCCCCGACTAGCGGTCCGACAGATACGCAGTATTTT.

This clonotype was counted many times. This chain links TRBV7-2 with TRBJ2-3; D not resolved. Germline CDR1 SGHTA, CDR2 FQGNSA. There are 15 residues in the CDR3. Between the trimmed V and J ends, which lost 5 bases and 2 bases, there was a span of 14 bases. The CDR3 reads CASSPAAHLTDTQYF. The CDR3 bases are TGTGCCAGCAGCCCGGCCGCCCACCTCACAGATACGCAGTATTTT.

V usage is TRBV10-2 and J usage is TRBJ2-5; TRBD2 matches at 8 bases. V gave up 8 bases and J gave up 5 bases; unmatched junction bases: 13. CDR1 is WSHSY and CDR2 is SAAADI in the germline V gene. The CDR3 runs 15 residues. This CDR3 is CASLSGSGGRETQYF. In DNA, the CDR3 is TGCGCCAGCCTCTCCGGATCGGGAGGGCGCGAGACCCAGTACTTC.

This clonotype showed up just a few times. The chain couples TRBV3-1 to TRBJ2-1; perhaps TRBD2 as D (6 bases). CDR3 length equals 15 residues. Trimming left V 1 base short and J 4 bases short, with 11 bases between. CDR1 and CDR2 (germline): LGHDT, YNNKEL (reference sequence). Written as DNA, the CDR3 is TGTGCCAGCAGCCAAGGGGGGGTCGGTTACAATGAGCAGTTCTTC. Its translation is CASSQGGVGYNEQFF.

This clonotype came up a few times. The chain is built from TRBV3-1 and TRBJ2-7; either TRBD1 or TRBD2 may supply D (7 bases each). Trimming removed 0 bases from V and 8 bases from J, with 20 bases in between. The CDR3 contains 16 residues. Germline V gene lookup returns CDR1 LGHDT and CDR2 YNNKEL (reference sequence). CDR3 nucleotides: TGTGCCAGCAGCCAAGAAGCAGCAGGGGGAGGGGGCAAGCAGTACTTC. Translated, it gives CASSQEAAGGGGKQYF.